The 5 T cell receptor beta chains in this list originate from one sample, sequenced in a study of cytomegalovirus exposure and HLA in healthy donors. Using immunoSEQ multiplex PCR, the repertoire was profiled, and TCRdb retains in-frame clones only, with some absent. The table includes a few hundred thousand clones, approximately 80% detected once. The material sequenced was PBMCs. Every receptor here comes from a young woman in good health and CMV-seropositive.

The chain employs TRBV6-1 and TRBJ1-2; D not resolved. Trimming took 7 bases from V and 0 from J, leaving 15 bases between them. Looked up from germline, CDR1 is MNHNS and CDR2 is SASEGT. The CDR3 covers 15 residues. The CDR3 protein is CASNFEPISNYGYTF. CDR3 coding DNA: TGTGCCAGCAATTTCGAACCAATTTCTAACTATGGCTACACCTTC.

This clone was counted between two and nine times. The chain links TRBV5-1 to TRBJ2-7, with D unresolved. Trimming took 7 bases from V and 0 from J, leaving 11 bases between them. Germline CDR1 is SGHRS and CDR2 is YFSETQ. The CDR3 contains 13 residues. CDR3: CASSRISSYEQYF. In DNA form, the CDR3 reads TGCGCCAGCTCCAGGATTTCCTCCTACGAGCAGTACTTC.

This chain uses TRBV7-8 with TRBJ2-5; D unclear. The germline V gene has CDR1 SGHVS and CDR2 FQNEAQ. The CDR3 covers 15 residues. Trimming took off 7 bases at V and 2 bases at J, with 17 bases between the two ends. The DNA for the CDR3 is TGTGCCAGCACCAAATCGCGGTTTCCGCAAGAGACCCAGTACTTC. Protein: CASTKSRFPQETQYF.

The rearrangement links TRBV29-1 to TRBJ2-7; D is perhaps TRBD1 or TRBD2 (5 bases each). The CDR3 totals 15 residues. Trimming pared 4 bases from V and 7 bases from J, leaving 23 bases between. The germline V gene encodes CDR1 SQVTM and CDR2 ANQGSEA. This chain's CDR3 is CSVVGPLAYGGEQYF. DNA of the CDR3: TGCAGCGTTGTGGGACCCCTTGCTTATGGGGGTGAGCAGTACTTC.

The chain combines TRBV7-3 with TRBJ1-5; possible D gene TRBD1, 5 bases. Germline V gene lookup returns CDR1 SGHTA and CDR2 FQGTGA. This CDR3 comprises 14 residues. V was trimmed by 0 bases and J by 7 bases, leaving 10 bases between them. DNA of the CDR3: TGTGCCAGCAGCTTAACGGGGGACGGCCAGCCCCAGCATTTT. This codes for CASSLTGDGQPQHF.